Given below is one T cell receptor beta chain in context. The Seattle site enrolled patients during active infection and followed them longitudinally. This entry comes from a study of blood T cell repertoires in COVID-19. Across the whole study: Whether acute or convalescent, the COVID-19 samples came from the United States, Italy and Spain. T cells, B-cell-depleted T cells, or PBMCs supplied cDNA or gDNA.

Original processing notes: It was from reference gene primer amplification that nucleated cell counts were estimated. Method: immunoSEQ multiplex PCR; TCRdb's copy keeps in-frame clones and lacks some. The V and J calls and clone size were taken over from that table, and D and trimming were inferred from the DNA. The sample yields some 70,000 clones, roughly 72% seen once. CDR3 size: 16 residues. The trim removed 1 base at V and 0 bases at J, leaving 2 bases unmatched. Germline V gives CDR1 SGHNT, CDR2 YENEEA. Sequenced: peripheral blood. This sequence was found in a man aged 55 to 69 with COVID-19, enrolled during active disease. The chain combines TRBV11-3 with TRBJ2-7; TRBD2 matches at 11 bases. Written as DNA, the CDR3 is TGTGCCAGCAGCTTAGTGCTAGCGGGAGGCTCCTACGAGCAGTACTTC. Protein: CASSLVLAGGSYEQYF. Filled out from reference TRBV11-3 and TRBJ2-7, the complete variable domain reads EAGVVQSPRYKIIEKKQPVAFWCNPISGHNTLYWYLQNLGQGPELLIRYENEEAVDDSQLPKDRFSAERLKGVDSTLKIQPAELGDSAVYLCASSLVLAGGSYEQYFGPGTRLTVT.